The 14 T cell receptor beta chains below were found in one sample sequenced in a study of control samples from healthy donors and cancer patients. Here immunoSEQ multiplex PCR was the method, and the copy in TCRdb shows in-frame clones only, minus some. This sample yields over 100,000 clones, of which about nine tenths are seen a single time; 4% to 5.5% belongs to the top ten. Input material: blood. These receptors were obtained from a human donor in good health. The donor label of this sample is uncertain.

V usage is TRBV6-1 and J usage is TRBJ1-1; D not certain. CDR1 MNHNS and CDR2 SASEGT come from the germline V gene. The V and J ends lost 0 bases and 8 bases respectively, with 16 bases between them. The CDR3 is made up of 15 amino acids. CDR3 sequence reads: CASSEARTRLIEAFF. The CDR3 DNA is TGTGCCAGCAGTGAAGCGAGGACGAGGTTGATCGAAGCTTTCTTT.

The CDR3 DNA reads TGTGCCAGCAGCCAAGATCGGGCGTCCCCAGGGCCTAGGAAAGATACGCAGTATTTT. Translation gives CASSQDRASPGPRKDTQYF. This chain connects TRBV4-2 to TRBJ2-3; a possible D gene is TRBD1 (5 bases). The length of the CDR3 is 19 residues. Trimming took 0 bases from V and 5 from J, leaving 24 bases between them. Germline V gene lookup returns CDR1 LGHNA and CDR2 YNFKEQ.

Worth noting for this clone: At one of its ends the junction is not consistent with the germline gene, which may arise from a read error. The chain couples TRBV6-5 to TRBJ1-3, with a weak D call TRBD1 (5 bases). Germline V gives CDR1 MNHEY, CDR2 SVGAGI. The CDR3 covers 13 residues. CDR3 in DNA: TGTGCCAGCAGTTCCGGACATGGACACACCATATATTTT. It is translated as CASSSGHGHTIYF.

The gene calls are TRBV27 and TRBJ1-2; D gene uncertain. Between the trimmed V and J ends, which lost 5 bases and 0 bases, there was a span of 7 bases. CDR3 length: 13 residues. Per germline, CDR1 MNHEY and CDR2 SMNVEV (reference sequence). This CDR3 reads CASSLQANYGYTF. The CDR3 region has the DNA TGTGCCAGCAGTCTCCAGGCTAACTATGGCTACACCTTC.

V usage is TRBV5-4 and J usage is TRBJ2-6; no definite D call. The CDR3 is 14 residues long. Between the trimmed V and J ends, which lost 5 bases and 2 bases, there was a span of 8 bases. Germline lookup yields CDR1 SGHNT and CDR2 YYREEE (reference sequence). The CDR3 sequence: CASRHGPGANVLTF. The CDR3 nucleotides are TGTGCCAGCAGACACGGCCCTGGGGCCAACGTCCTGACTTTC.

Comments on this clone: Compared with germline, one end of the junction differs, possibly owing to a read error. V gene TRBV7-8 combines with J gene TRBJ2-1, with TRBD2 matching over 15 bases. The length of the CDR3 is 16 residues. Germline values: CDR1 SGHVS, CDR2 FQNEAQ. For the CDR3, the DNA is TGTGCCAGCAGCTGGGGACTAGCGGGGGGTTACAGTGAGCAGTTCTTC. This translates into CASSWGLAGGYSEQFF.

This clone was observed a single time. V gene TRBV7-2 combines with J gene TRBJ1-5, with D uncertain. V lost 2 bases, J lost 0 bases, and 11 bases lay in between. CDR1 SGHTA and CDR2 FQGNSA come from the germline V gene. CDR3 length equals 16 residues. CDR3 DNA sequence: TGTGCCAGCAGCTTATCGGGGTCATATAGCAATCAGCCCCAGCATTTT. It translates to CASSLSGSYSNQPQHF.

The V call is TRBV19, the J call TRBJ2-3; D might be TRBD1 (5 bases). Germline V gene sequence: CDR1 LNHDA, CDR2 SQIVND (reference sequence). The length of the CDR3 is 15 residues. Deletions cut 6 bases from V and 4 bases from J, with 17 bases between. The CDR3 DNA reads TGTGCCAGTAGCCCAGTGCAGGGAAAGTCAGATACGCAGTATTTT. This translates into CASSPVQGKSDTQYF.

V and J are TRBV14 and TRBJ2-2, with D uncertain. The ends were cut back, 1 base at V and 4 bases at J, with 4 bases in the middle. Germline V gene lookup returns CDR1 SGHDN and CDR2 FVKESK. The CDR3 is 13 amino acids. The CDR3 spells CASSQVSTGELFF. The CDR3 DNA sequence: TGTGCCAGCAGCCAAGTAAGCACCGGGGAGCTGTTTTTT.

The chain uses TRBV6-5 and TRBJ2-6; D unclear. V lost 6 bases and J lost 1, with 10 bases in between. Germline values: CDR1 MNHEY, CDR2 SVGAGI. The CDR3 is 15 residues long. CDR3 loop: CASSQVTSGANVLTF. The CDR3 region has the DNA TGTGCCAGCAGCCAGGTTACTTCTGGGGCCAACGTCCTGACTTTC.

This chain joins TRBV7-2 and TRBJ1-4; no firm D call. The germline CDR1 and CDR2 sequences are SGHTA and FQGNSA. Trimming removed 4 bases from V and 7 bases from J, with 16 bases in between. This CDR3 is built from 15 residues. The CDR3 sequence: CASSSQFNLGEKLFF. The CDR3 nucleotides are TGTGCCAGCAGCTCACAATTCAACCTGGGTGAAAAACTGTTTTTT.

The chain uses TRBV10-3 and TRBJ2-3; D might be TRBD2 (5 bases). V dropped 6 bases and J dropped 3 bases, with 13 bases sitting between them. The CDR3 runs to 14 residues. The V gene's germline CDR1 is ENHRY and CDR2 SYGVKD. The CDR3 sequence is CAISALAKTDTQYF. The CDR3 DNA reads TGTGCCATCAGCGCTCTAGCTAAGACAGATACGCAGTATTTT.

The chain combines TRBV15 with TRBJ1-1; D gene unclear. This CDR3 contains 12 residues. The V end lost 5 bases, the J end lost 8 bases, and 12 bases lay between the germline ends. The germline V gene encodes CDR1 LNHNV and CDR2 YYDKDF (reference sequence). The CDR3 region is CATSEDGYEAFF. In nucleotides, the CDR3 is TGTGCCACCAGCGAAGACGGATACGAAGCTTTCTTT.

This sequence joins TRBV28 and TRBJ1-2, with no clear D. Trimming removed 6 bases from V and 8 bases from J, with 13 bases in between. The CDR3 contains 12 residues. Looked up from germline, CDR1 is MDHEN and CDR2 is SYDVKM. In DNA, the CDR3 is TGTGCCAGCAGGCCTCTATTTAACGGCTACACCTTC. As protein: CASRPLFNGYTF.